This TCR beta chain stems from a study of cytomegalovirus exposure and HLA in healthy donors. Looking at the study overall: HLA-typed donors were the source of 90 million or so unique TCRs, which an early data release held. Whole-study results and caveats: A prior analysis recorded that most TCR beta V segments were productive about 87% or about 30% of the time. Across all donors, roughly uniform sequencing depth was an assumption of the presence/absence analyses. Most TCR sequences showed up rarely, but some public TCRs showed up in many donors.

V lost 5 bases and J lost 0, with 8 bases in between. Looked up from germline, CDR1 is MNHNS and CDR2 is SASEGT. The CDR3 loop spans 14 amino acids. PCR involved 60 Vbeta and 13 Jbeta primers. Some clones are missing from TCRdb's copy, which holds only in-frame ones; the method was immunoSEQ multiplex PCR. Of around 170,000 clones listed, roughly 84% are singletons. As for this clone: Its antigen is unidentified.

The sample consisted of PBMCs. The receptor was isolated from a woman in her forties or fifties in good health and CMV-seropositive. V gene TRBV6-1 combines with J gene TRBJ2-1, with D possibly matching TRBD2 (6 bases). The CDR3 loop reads CASSLGGSYNEQFF. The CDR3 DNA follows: TGTGCCAGCAGTCTCGGGGGCTCCTACAATGAGCAGTTCTTC.